The 8 T cell receptor beta chains in this list originate from one sample, sequenced in a study of T cell responses to AZD1222 COVID-19 vaccine. Generated by immunoSEQ multiplex PCR, the TCRdb table keeps only in-frame clones and is missing some. The sample contains some 180,000 clones, just under 95% of which appear only once. This specimen consisted of peripheral blood, obtained 28 days after the second dose of the MenACWY control vaccine. These receptors originate from an adult who received the MenACWY meningococcal vaccine as a control.

The genes are TRBV9 and TRBJ1-1; no definite D call. This CDR3 has 14 amino acids. Germline CDR1 is SGDLS and CDR2 is YYNGEE. Trimming cost V 3 bases and J 1 base, with 10 bases left between them. The CDR3 protein is CASSELSGNTEAFF. CDR3 nucleotides: TGTGCCAGCAGCGAGCTTTCTGGGAACACTGAAGCTTTCTTT.

This chain connects TRBV4-2 to TRBJ1-1, with a possible D match to TRBD1 (5 bases). CDR3 length: 15 amino acids. With 3 bases removed from V and 0 bases from J, the gap between germline ends came to 11 bases. CDR1 is LGHNA and CDR2 is YNFKEQ in the germline V gene. CDR3 DNA: TGTGCCAGCAGCCAGATCAGGGCGATGAACACTGAAGCTTTCTTT. Its protein is CASSQIRAMNTEAFF.

V usage is TRBV6-5 and J usage is TRBJ1-1; 8 nucleotides align to TRBD1. V was pared by 10 bases and J by 6 bases, with 4 bases of the junction left unmatched. The CDR3 sequence is 11 residues long. The germline V gene encodes CDR1 MNHEY and CDR2 SVGAGI. The CDR3 nucleotides are TGTGCCACCCAGGGGGCGGCTGAAGCTTTCTTT. Protein: CATQGAAEAFF.

The rearrangement uses TRBV14 and TRBJ1-2; D uncertain. CDR1 is SGHDN, CDR2 FVKESK, per germline. The CDR3 consists of 16 residues. V was trimmed by 0 bases and J by 2 bases, leaving 13 bases between them. The CDR3 spells CASSQDLWAGNYGYTF. CDR3 nucleotide sequence: TGTGCCAGCAGCCAAGATCTCTGGGCGGGAAACTATGGCTACACCTTC.

The chain employs TRBV7-2 and TRBJ1-6; 7 bases agree with TRBD1. The V gene's germline CDR1 is SGHTA and CDR2 FQGNSA. The CDR3 length is 16 residues. With V trimmed by 3 bases and J by 10 bases, 12 bases remained unmatched. CDR3 amino acids: CASSFSGTAVGSPLHF. The CDR3 nucleotides are TGTGCCAGCAGCTTCTCCGGGACAGCGGTAGGGTCACCCCTCCACTTT.

The rearrangement joins TRBV11-2 to TRBJ2-5, with 7 bases aligning to TRBD1. The germline CDR1 and CDR2 sequences are SGHAT and FQNNGV. J gave up 4 bases and V 7 bases, and 12 bases lay outside the gene matches. The CDR3 is 15 amino acids. The DNA of the CDR3 is TGTGCCAGCACCGAAAACAGGGGCGCTGGAGAGACCCAGTACTTC. It translates to CASTENRGAGETQYF.

The chain is built from TRBV28 and TRBJ2-2; 9 nucleotides line up with TRBD2. The CDR3 is made up of 13 amino acids. V dropped 6 bases and J dropped 6; count of bases not matched to a gene: 2. CDR1 MDHEN and CDR2 SYDVKM come from the germline V gene. Here the CDR3 reads CASRRTSAGELFF. Here the CDR3 DNA reads TGTGCCAGCAGACGGACTAGCGCCGGGGAGCTGTTTTTT.

The genes are TRBV2 and TRBJ1-6; TRBD1 aligns across 7 bases. CDR1 and CDR2 from the germline V gene are SNHLY and FYNNEI. With 4 bases clipped from V and 10 bases from J, the junction kept 13 bases outside the gene matches. This CDR3 has 16 residues. In nucleotides, the CDR3 is TGTGCCAGCAGTGTGGAGACAGGGTTTATACGCTCACCCCTCCACTTT. Translation gives CASSVETGFIRSPLHF.